This T cell receptor beta chain originates from a study of identical twins. A single record per CDR3 protein comes from TCRdb applying MiXCR to the 5' RACE reads. The sample has approximately 350,000 distinct CDR3 sequences, 9% to 15% seen once. The germline V gene encodes CDR1 LGHNA and CDR2 YNFKEQ. V lost 0 bases and J 4 bases, leaving 4 bases between the germline ends. This CDR3 is 13 amino acids long. No donor was unhealthy or non-Caucasian. This clonotype has a handful of counts. The same sample was also studied in work on yellow fever vaccine responses in identical twins. That work contributes: Reportedly, the response of twins' T cells to the vaccine seemed partly convergent, partly personalized.

This chain uses TRBV4-2 with TRBJ2-1, with D uncertain. This sequence was found in a young woman in good health. The sequenced sample was CD8+ T cells sorted from blood. CDR3 residues: CASSQEQYNEQFF. The CDR3 DNA follows: TGTGCCAGCAGCCAAGAACAGTACAATGAGCAGTTCTTC.